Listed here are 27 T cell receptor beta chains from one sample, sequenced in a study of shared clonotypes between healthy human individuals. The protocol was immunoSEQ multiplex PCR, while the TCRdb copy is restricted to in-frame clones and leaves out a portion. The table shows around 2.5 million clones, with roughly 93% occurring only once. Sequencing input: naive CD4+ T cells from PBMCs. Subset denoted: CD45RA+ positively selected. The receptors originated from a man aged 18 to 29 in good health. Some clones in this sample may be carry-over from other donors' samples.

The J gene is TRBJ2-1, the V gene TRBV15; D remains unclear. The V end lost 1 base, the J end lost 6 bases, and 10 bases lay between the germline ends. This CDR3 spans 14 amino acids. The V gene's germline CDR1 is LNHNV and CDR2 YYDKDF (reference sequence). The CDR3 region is CATSRGQASNEQFF. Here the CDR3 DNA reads TGTGCCACCAGCAGAGGGCAAGCTAGCAATGAGCAGTTCTTC.

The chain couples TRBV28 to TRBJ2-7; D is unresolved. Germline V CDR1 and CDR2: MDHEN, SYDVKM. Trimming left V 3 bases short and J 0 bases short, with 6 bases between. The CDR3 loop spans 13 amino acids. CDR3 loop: CASSLGHSYEQYF. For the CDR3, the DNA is TGTGCCAGCAGTTTGGGCCACTCCTACGAGCAGTACTTC.

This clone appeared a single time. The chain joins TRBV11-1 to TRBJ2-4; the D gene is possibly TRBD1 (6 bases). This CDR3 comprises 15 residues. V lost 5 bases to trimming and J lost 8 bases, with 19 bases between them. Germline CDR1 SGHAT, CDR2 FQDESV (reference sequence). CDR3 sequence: CASSPVGSPGDIQYF. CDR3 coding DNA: TGTGCCAGCAGCCCCGTGGGCTCTCCAGGGGACATTCAGTACTTC. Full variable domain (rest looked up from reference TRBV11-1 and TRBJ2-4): EAEVAQSPRYKITEKSQAVAFWCDPISGHATLYWYRQILGQGPELLVQFQDESVVDDSQLPKDRFSAERLKGVDSTLKIQPAELGDSAMYLCASSPVGSPGDIQYFGAGTRLSVL.

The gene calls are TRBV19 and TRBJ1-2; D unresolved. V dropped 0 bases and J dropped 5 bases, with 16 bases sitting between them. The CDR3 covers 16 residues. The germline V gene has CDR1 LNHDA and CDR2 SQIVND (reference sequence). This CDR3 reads CASSIDPNGVRYGYTF. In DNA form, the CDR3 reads TGTGCCAGTAGTATAGATCCTAACGGGGTTCGGTATGGCTACACCTTC.

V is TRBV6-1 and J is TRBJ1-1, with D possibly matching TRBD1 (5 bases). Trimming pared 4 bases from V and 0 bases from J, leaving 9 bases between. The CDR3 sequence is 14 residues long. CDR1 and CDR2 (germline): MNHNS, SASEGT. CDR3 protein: CASSGLTVNTEAFF. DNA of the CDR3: TGTGCCAGCAGTGGCCTGACAGTGAACACTGAAGCTTTCTTT.

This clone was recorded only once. The CDR3 coding sequence is TGTGCCAGCAGTCCCGAGGGCAGGGGGCGGGGTTTGGGCTACACCTTC. Its translation is CASSPEGRGRGLGYTF. The V gene is TRBV28, the J gene TRBJ1-2; 8 bases align to TRBD1. J was trimmed by 8 bases and V by 5 bases; bases with no gene match: 16. Germline-derived CDR1 and CDR2 are MDHEN and SYDVKM. The CDR3 is 16 amino acids.

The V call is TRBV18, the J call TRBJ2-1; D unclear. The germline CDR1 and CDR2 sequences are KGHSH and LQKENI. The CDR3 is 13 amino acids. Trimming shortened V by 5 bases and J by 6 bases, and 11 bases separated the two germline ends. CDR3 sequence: CASSYSYPNEQFF. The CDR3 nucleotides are TGTGCCAGCTCATACTCCTATCCCAATGAGCAGTTCTTC.

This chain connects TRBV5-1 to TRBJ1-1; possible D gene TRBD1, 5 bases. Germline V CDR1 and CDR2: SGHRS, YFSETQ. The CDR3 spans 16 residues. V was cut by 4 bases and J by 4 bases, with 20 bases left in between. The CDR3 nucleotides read TGCGCCAGCAGCCTCCCCCCGGGGACCGGGGCCACTGAAGCTTTCTTT. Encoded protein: CASSLPPGTGATEAFF.

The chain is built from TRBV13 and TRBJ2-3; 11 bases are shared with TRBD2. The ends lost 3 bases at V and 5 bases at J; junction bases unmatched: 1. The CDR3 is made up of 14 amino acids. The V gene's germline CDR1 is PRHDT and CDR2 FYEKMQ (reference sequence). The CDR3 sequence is CASSFGLAGDTQYF. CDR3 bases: TGTGCCAGCAGCTTCGGACTAGCGGGAGATACGCAGTATTTT.

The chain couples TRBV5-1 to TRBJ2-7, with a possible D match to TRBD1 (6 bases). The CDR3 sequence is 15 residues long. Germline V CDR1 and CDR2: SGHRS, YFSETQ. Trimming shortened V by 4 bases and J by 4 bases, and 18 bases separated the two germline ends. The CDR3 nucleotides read TGCGCCAGCAGCACGCAGGGGCCCCCGTTTTACGAGCAGTACTTC. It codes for CASSTQGPPFYEQYF.

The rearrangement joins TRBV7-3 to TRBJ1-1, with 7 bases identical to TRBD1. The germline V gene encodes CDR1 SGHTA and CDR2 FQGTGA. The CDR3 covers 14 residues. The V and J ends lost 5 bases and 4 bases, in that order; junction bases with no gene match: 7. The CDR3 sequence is CASSTTGVATEAFF. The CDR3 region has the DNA TGTGCCAGCAGCACCACAGGGGTGGCCACTGAAGCTTTCTTT.

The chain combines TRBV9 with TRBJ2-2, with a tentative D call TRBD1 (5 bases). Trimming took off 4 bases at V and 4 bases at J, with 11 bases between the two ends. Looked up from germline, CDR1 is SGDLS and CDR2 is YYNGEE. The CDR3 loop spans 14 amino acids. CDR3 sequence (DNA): TGTGCCAGCAGCCCAGCAAGGGGCACCGGGGAGCTGTTTTTT. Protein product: CASSPARGTGELFF.

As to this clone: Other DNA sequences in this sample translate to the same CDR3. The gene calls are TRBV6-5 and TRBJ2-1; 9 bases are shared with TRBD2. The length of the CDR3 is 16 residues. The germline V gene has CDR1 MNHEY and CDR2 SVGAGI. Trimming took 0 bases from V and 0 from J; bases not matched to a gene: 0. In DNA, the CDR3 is TGTGCCAGCAGTTACTCTAGCGGGAGCTCCTACAATGAGCAGTTCTTC. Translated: CASSYSSGSSYNEQFF.

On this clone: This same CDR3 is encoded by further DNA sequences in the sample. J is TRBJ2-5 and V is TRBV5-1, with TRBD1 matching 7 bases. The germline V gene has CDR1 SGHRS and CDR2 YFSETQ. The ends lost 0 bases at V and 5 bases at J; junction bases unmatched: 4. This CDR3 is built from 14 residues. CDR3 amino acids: CASSLVGGQETQYF. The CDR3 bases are TGCGCCAGCAGCTTGGTAGGGGGCCAGGAGACCCAGTACTTC.

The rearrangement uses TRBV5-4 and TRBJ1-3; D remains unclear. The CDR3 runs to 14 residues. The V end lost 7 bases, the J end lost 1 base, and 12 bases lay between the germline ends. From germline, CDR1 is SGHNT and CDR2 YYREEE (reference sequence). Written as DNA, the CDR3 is TGTGCCAGCGGGCCGGCGATTTCTGGAAACACCATATATTTT. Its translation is CASGPAISGNTIYF.

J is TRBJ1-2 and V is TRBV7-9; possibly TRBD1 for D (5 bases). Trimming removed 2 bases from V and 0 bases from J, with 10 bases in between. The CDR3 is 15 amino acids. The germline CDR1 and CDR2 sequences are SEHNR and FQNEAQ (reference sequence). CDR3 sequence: CASSLPGEANYGYTF. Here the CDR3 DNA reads TGTGCCAGCAGCTTACCGGGGGAAGCTAACTATGGCTACACCTTC.

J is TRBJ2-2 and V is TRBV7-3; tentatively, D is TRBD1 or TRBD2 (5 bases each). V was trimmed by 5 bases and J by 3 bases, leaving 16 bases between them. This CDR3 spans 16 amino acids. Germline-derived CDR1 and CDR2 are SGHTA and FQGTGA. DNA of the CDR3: TGTGCCAGCAGCCTCCTAGGGACGGCGGACACCGGGGAGCTGTTTTTT. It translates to CASSLLGTADTGELFF.

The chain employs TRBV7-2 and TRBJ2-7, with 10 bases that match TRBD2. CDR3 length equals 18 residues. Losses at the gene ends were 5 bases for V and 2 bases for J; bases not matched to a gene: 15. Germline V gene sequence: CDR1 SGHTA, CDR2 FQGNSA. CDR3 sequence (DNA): TGTGCCAGCAGCCCTTGGGTAATAGCGGGAGGCCGACCCTACGAGCAGTACTTC. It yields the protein CASSPWVIAGGRPYEQYF.

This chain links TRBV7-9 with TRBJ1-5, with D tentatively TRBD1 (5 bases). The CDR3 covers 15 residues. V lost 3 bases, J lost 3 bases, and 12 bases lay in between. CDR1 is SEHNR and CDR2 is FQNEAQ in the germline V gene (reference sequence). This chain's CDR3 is CASSFSDSPNQPQHF. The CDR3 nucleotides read TGTGCCAGCAGCTTCAGCGACAGCCCCAATCAGCCCCAGCATTTT.

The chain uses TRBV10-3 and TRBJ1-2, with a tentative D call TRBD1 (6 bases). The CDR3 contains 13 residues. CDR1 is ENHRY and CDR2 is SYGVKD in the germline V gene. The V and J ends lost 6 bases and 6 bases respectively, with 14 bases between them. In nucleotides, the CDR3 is TGTGCCATCAGCCTGACAGGAGATGATGGCTACACCTTC. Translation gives CAISLTGDDGYTF.

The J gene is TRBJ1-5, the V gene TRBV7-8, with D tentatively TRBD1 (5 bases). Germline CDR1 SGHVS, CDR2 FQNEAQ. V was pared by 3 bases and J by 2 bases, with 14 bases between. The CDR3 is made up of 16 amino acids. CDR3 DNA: TGTGCCAGCAGCTTGGTGATCGGGACTGGCAATCAGCCCCAGCATTTT. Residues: CASSLVIGTGNQPQHF.

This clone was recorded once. DNA for the CDR3: TGTGCCAGCAGCGGAGCCGGGGTCGGGAGGATGGAGCTGTTTTTT. Protein product: CASSGAGVGRMELFF. The chain combines TRBV11-2 with TRBJ2-2; 7 nucleotides line up with TRBD2. CDR1 is SGHAT, CDR2 FQNNGV, per germline. J was trimmed by 10 bases and V by 5 bases; bases with no gene match: 13. CDR3 length: 15 residues.

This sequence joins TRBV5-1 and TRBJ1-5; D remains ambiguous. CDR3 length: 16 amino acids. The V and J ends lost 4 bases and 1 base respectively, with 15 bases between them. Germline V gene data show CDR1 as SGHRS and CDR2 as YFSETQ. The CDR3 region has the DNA TGCGCCAGCAGCCAACTCGGAAGTTACAGCAATCAGCCCCAGCATTTT. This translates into CASSQLGSYSNQPQHF.

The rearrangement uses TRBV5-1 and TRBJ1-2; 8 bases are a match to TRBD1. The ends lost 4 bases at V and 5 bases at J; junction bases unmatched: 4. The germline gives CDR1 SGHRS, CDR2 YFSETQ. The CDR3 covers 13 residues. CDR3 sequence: CASSEGTGYGYTF. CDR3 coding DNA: TGCGCCAGCAGCGAGGGGACAGGTTATGGCTACACCTTC.

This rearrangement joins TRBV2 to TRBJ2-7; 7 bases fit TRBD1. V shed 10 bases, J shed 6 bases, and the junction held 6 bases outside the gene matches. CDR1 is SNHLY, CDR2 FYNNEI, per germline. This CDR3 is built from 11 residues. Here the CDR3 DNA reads TGTGCCACTACAGGGGTTGGCGAGCAGTACTTC. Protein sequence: CATTGVGEQYF.

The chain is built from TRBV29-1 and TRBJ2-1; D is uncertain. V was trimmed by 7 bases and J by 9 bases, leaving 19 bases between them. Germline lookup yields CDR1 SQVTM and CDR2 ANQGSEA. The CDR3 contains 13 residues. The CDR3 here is CSGVMVRATEQFF. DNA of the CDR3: TGCAGCGGAGTGATGGTCCGCGCGACTGAGCAGTTCTTC.

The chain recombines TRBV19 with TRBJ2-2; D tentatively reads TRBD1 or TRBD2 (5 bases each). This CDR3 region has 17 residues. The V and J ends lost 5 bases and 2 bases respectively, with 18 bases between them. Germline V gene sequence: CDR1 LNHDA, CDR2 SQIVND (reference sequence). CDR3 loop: CASSPDPGLINTGELFF. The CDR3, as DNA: TGTGCCAGTAGTCCTGATCCGGGGCTCATTAACACCGGGGAGCTGTTTTTT.